A selection of T cell receptor beta chains follows, all from one sample in a study of blood T cell repertoires in COVID-19. Sequencing used immunoSEQ multiplex PCR; TCRdb keeps in-frame clones, though not all of them. This table has some 200,000 clones, 80% to 90% appearing once. The specimen sequenced was PBMCs or T cells enriched from blood (not recorded which). The receptors were gathered from a woman under 30 in a cohort exposed to, infected with or recovered from COVID-19 (not recorded which). The CDR3 runs from the conserved cysteine through the conserved F or W. The D gene is left open where the match is weak. Clone size appears in some rows only: once, few, many, or a class for an expanded clone.

clone_size,v_call,j_call,d_call,cdr3_aa,cdr3_nt
NA,TRBV14,TRBJ2-2,TRBD2,CASSGGPTNTGELFF,TGTGCCAGCTCGGGGGGGCCCACGAACACCGGGGAGCTGTTTTTT
NA,TRBV19,TRBJ2-1,NA,CASSTPLGEQFF,TGTGCCAGTAGTACCCCTCTCGGTGAGCAGTTCTTC
NA,TRBV7-9,TRBJ2-1,NA,CASRLLDNEQFF,TGTGCCAGCAGGTTACTCGACAATGAGCAGTTCTTC
NA,TRBV1,TRBJ1-5,NA,CTSSRQDNSNQPQHF,TGCACCAGCAGCCGACAGGACAATAGCAATCAGCCCCAGCATTTT
NA,TRBV7-8,TRBJ2-7,NA,CASSLDRAGEQYF,TGTGCCAGCAGCTTAGACAGGGCCGGGGAGCAGTACTTC
NA,TRBV18,TRBJ1-1,NA,CASSRGDRTEAFF,TGTGCCAGCTCACGCGGGGATAGGACTGAAGCTTTCTTT
once,TRBV18,TRBJ1-6,TRBD1,CASSPRTGLNSPLHF,TGTGCCAGCTCACCAAGGACAGGGCTTAATTCACCCCTCCACTTT
NA,TRBV6-1,TRBJ1-2,NA,CASSEIEGLTPFYGYTF,TGTGCCAGCAGTGAGATTGAAGGTCTGACTCCATTCTATGGCTACACCTTC
NA,TRBV5-1,TRBJ1-6,NA,CASSLVGQMNSPLHF,TGCGCCAGCAGCTTGGTTGGGCAGATGAATTCACCCCTCCACTTT
NA,TRBV19,TRBJ1-1,TRBD1,CASRLGTAGLTEAFF,TGTGCCAGTAGACTAGGGACAGCTGGGTTAACTGAAGCTTTCTTT
NA,TRBV27,TRBJ1-4,TRBD1,CASSLSSQGYEKLFF,TGTGCCAGCAGTCTATCATCACAGGGGTATGAAAAACTGTTTTTT
NA,TRBV2,TRBJ2-7,NA,CASRLHGDSPYDEQYF,TGTGCCAGCAGGCTACATGGGGACTCCCCTTATGACGAGCAGTACTTC
NA,TRBV3-1/TRBV3-2,TRBJ2-1,TRBD2,CASSQGGGRSYNEQFF,TGTGCCAGCAGCCAAGGAGGCGGGAGGTCCTACAATGAGCAGTTCTTC
NA,TRBV10-3,TRBJ1-2,NA,CAISEWRQEEGYTF,TGTGCCATCAGTGAGTGGAGGCAGGAAGAGGGCTACACCTTC
NA,TRBV11-1,TRBJ2-3,TRBD2,CASSPQSGKDTQYF,TGTGCCAGCAGCCCCCAAAGCGGGAAAGATACGCAGTATTTT
NA,TRBV27,TRBJ1-2,NA,CASSLGLNYGYTF,TGTGCCAGCAGTTTGGGACTAAACTATGGCTACACCTTC
NA,TRBV11-2,TRBJ2-1,NA,CASSLLSGGNEQFF,TGTGCCAGCAGCTTATTATCTGGAGGTAATGAGCAGTTCTTC
NA,TRBV6-1,TRBJ1-2,TRBD1,CASSEFHGQGGGYTF,TGTGCCAGCAGTGAATTCCACGGACAGGGCGGAGGCTACACCTTC
NA,TRBV7-8,TRBJ2-7,TRBD2,CASSSQLAGSYEQYF,TGTGCCAGCAGCTCACAACTAGCGGGGTCCTACGAGCAGTACTTC
few,TRBV9,TRBJ2-7,TRBD2,CASSVLAGVDDEQYF,TGTGCCAGCAGCGTCCTAGCGGGAGTAGACGACGAGCAGTACTTC
NA,TRBV6-5,TRBJ2-1,NA,CASSWDISYNEQFF,TGTGCCAGCAGTTGGGACATCAGCTACAATGAGCAGTTCTTC
NA,TRBV5-4,TRBJ1-6,TRBD1,CASSSGTVLSPLHF,TGTGCCAGCAGCTCCGGGACAGTTCTATCACCCCTCCACTTT
NA,TRBV19,TRBJ1-1,NA,CASIPTAGGEVNTEAFF,TGTGCCAGTATCCCAACGGCGGGGGGCGAAGTGAACACTGAAGCTTTCTTT
NA,TRBV5-6,TRBJ2-7,NA,CASSLELGDSYEQYF,TGTGCCAGCAGCTTGGAGTTAGGGGACTCCTACGAGCAGTACTTC